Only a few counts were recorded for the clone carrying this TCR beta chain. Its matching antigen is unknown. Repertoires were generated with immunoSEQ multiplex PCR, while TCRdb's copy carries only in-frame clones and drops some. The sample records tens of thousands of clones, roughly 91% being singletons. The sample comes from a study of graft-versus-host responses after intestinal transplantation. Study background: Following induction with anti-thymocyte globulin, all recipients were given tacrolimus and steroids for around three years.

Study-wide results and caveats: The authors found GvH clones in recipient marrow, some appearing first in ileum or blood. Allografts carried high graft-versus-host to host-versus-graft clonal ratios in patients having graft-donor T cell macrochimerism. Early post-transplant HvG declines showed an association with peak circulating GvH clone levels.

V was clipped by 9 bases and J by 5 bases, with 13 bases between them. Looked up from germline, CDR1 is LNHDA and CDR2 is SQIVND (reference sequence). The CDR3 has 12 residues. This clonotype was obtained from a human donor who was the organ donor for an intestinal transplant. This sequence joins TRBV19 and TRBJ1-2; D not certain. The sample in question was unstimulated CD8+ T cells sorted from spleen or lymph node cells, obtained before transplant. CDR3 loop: CASEDTSYGYTF. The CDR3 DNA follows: TGTGCCAGCGAAGACACGTCATATGGCTACACCTTC.